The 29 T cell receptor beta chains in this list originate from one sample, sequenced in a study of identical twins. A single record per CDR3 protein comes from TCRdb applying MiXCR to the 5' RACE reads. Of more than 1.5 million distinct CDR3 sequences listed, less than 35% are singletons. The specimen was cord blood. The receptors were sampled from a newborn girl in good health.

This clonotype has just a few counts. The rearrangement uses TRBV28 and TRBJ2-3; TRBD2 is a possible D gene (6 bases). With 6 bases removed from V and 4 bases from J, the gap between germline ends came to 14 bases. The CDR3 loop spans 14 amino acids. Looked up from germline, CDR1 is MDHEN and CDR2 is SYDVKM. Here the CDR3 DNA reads TGTGCCAGCAGCCATCTAGCGCAGGCAGATACGCAGTATTTT. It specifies CASSHLAQADTQYF.

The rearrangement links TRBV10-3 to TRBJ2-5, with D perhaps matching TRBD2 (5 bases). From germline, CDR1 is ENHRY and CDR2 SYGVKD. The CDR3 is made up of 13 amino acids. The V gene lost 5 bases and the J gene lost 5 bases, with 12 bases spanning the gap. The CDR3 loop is CAISSGVRETQYF. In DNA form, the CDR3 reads TGTGCCATCAGTTCCGGGGTCCGGGAGACCCAGTACTTC.

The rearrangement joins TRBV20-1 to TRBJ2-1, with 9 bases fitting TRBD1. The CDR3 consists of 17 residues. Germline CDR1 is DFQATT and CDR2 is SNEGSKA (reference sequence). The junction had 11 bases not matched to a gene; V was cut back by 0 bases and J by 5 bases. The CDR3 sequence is CSARERGTGQGHNEQFF. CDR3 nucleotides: TGCAGTGCTAGAGAGCGAGGTACGGGACAGGGTCACAATGAGCAGTTCTTC.

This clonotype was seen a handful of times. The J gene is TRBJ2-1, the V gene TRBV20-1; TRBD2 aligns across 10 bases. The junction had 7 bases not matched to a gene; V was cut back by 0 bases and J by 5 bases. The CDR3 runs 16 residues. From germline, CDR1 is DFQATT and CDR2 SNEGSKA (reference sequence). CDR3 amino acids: CSARDPIAGGDNEQFF. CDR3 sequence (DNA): TGCAGTGCTAGAGATCCTATAGCGGGAGGTGACAATGAGCAGTTCTTC.

The CDR3: CAGTINRQNTEAFF. The DNA for the CDR3 is TGTGCCGGGACGATCAATCGACAGAACACTGAAGCTTTCTTT. The chain combines TRBV2 with TRBJ1-1, with D possibly being TRBD1 (5 bases). The CDR3 contains 14 residues. The germline V gene has CDR1 SNHLY and CDR2 FYNNEI. V dropped 11 bases and J dropped 1 base, with 17 bases sitting between them.

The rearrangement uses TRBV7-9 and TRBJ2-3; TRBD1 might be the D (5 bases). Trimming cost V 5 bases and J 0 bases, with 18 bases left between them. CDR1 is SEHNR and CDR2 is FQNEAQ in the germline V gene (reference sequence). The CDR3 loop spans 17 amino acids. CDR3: CASSPNTGLRSTDTQYF. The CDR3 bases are TGTGCCAGCAGCCCCAATACAGGCTTAAGAAGCACAGATACGCAGTATTTT.

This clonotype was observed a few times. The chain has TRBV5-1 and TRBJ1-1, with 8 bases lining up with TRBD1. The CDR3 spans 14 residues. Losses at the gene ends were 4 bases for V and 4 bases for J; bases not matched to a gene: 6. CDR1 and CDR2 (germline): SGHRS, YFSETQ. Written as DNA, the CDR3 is TGCGCCAGCAGCCATTCCCAGGGGGCCACTGAAGCTTTCTTT. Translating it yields CASSHSQGATEAFF.

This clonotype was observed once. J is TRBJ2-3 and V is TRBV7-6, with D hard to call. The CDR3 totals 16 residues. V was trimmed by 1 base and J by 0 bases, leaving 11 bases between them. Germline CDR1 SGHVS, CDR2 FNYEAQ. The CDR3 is CASSLGTVLSTDTQYF. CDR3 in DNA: TGTGCCAGCAGCTTAGGGACGGTTCTTAGCACAGATACGCAGTATTTT. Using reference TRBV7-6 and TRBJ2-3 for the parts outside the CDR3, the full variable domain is GAGVSQSPRYKVTKRGQDVALRCDPISGHVSLYWYRQALGQGPEFLTYFNYEAQQDKSGLPNDRFSAERPEGSISTLTIQRTEQRDSAMYRCASSLGTVLSTDTQYFGPGTRLTVL.

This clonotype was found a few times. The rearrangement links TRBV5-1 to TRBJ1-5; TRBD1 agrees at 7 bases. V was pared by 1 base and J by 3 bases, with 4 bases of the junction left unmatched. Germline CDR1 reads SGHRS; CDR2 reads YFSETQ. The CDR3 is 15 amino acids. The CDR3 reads CASSLTGQANQPQHF. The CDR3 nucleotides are TGCGCCAGCAGCTTGACCGGACAGGCCAATCAGCCCCAGCATTTT.

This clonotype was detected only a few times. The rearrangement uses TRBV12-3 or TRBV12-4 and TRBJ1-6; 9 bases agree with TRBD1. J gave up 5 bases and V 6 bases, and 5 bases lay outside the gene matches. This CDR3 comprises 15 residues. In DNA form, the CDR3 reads TGTGCCAGCAGCCAGAGGGACAGGGATAATTCACCCCTCCACTTT. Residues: CASSQRDRDNSPLHF.

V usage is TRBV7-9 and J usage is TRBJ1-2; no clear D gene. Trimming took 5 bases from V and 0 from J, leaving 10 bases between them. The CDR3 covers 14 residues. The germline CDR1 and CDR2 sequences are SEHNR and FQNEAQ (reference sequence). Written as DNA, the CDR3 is TGTGCCAGCAGCGACACGCTATCTAACTATGGCTACACCTTC. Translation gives CASSDTLSNYGYTF.

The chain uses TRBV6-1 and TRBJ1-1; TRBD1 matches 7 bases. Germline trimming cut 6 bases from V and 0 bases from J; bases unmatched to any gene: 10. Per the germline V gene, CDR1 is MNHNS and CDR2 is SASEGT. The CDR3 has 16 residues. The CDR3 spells CASRVRQGVLNTEAFF. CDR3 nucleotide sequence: TGTGCCAGCAGAGTGAGGCAGGGGGTTTTGAACACTGAAGCTTTCTTT.

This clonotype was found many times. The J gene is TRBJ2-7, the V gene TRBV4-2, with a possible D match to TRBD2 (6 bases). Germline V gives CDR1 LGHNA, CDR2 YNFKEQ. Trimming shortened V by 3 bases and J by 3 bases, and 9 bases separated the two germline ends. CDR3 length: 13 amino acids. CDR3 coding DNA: TGTGCCAGCAGCCAGACTAGAAGCTACGAGCAGTACTTC. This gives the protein CASSQTRSYEQYF.

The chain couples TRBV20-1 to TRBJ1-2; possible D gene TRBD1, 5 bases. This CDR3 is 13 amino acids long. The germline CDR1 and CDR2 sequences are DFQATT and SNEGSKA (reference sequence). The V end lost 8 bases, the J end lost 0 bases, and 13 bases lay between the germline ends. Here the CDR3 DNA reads TGCAGTAGCCCCCGGGGACCTAACTATGGCTACACCTTC. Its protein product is CSSPRGPNYGYTF.

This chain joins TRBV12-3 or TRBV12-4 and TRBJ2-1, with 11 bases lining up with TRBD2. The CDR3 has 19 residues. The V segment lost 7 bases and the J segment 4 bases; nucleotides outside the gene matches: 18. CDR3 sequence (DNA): TGTGCCAGCAACCCGGGGCTAGCGGGGGGAGGGGGGGTATACAATGAGCAGTTCTTC. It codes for CASNPGLAGGGGVYNEQFF.

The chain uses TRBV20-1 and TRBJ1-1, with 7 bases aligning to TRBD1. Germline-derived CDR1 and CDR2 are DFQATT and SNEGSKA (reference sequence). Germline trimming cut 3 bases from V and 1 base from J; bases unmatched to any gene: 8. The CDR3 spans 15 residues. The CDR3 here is CSASAGGRGNTEAFF. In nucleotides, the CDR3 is TGCAGTGCTAGTGCAGGGGGGAGGGGGAACACTGAAGCTTTCTTT.

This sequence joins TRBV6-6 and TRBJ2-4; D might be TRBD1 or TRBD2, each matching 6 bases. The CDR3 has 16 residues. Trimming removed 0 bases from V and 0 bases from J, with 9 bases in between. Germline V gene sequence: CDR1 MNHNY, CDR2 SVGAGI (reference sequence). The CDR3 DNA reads TGTGCCAGCAGTTACTCAGGGGGGATAGCCAAAAACATTCAGTACTTC. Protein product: CASSYSGGIAKNIQYF.

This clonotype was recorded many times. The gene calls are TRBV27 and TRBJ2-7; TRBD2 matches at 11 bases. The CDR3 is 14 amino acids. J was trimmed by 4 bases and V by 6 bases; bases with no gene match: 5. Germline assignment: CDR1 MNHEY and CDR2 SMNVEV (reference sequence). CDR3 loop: CASRTSGIFYEQYF. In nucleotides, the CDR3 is TGTGCCAGCAGGACTAGCGGGATTTTTTACGAGCAGTACTTC.

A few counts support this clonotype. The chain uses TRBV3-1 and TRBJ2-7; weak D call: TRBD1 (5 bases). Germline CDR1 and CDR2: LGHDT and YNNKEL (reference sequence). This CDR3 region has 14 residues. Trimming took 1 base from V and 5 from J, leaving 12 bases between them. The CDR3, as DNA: TGTGCCAGCAGCCAAGTTCAGGGCAGGGACGAGCAGTACTTC. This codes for CASSQVQGRDEQYF.

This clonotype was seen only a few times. The CDR3 reads CASSLVLKGRLNQPQHF. The CDR3 DNA follows: TGTGCCAGCAGCTTAGTATTGAAGGGGCGGCTCAATCAGCCCCAGCATTTT. The chain combines TRBV7-6 with TRBJ1-5, with D possibly being TRBD1 (5 bases). Germline V gives CDR1 SGHVS, CDR2 FNYEAQ. The CDR3 sequence is 17 residues long. V was trimmed by 1 base and J by 3 bases, leaving 16 bases between them. Full variable domain (remainder filled in from reference TRBV7-6 and TRBJ1-5): GAGVSQSPRYKVTKRGQDVALRCDPISGHVSLYWYRQALGQGPEFLTYFNYEAQQDKSGLPNDRFSAERPEGSISTLTIQRTEQRDSAMYRCASSLVLKGRLNQPQHFGDGTRLSIL.

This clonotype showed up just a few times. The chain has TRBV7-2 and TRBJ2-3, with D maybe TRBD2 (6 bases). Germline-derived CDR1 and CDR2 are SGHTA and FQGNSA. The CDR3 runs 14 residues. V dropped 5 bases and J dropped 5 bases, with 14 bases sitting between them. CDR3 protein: CASSTGTFKDTQYF. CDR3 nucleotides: TGTGCCAGCAGCACCGGGACTTTTAAAGATACGCAGTATTTT.

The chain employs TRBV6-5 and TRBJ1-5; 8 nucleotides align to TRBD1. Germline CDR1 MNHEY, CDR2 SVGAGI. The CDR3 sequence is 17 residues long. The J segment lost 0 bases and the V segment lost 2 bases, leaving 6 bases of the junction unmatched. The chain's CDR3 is CASSYRYRGNSNQPQHF. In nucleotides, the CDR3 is TGTGCCAGCAGTTACCGCTACAGGGGGAATAGCAATCAGCCCCAGCATTTT.

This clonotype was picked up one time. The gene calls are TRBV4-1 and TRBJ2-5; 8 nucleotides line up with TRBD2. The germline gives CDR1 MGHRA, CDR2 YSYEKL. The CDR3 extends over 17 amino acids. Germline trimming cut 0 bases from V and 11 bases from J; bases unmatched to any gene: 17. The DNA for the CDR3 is TGCGCCAGCAGCCAAGAGAGGCGGGGGGCCGCCTACAATGAGCAGTACTTC. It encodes CASSQERRGAAYNEQYF.

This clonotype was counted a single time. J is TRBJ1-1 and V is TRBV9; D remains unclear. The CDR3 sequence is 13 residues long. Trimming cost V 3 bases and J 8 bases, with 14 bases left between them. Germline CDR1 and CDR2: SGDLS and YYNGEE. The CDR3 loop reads CASSAAGYGEAFF. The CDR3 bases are TGTGCCAGCAGCGCAGCCGGGTATGGGGAAGCTTTCTTT.

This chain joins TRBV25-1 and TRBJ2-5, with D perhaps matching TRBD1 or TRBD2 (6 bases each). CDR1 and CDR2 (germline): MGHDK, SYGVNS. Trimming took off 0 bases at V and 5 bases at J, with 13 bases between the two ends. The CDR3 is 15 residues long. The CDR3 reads CASSEYGGRFETQYF. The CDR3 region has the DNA TGTGCCAGCAGTGAATATGGGGGGCGCTTTGAGACCCAGTACTTC.

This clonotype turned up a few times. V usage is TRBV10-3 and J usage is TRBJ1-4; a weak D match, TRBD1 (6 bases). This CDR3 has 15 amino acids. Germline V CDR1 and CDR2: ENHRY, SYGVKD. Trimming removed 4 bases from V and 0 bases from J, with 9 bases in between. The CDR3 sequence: CAISARGATNEKLFF. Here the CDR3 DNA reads TGTGCCATCAGTGCGAGGGGGGCAACTAATGAAAAACTGTTTTTT.

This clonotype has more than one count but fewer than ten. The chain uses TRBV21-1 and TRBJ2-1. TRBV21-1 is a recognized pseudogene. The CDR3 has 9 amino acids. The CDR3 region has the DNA TGTGCCAGCAGCCCACCGCGGTTCTTC. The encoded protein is CASSPPRFF.

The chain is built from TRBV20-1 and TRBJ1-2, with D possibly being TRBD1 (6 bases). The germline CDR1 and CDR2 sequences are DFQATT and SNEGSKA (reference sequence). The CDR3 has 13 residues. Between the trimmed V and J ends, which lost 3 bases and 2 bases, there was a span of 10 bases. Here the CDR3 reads CSASPGQNYGYTF. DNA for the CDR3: TGCAGTGCTAGTCCCGGACAGAACTATGGCTACACCTTC.

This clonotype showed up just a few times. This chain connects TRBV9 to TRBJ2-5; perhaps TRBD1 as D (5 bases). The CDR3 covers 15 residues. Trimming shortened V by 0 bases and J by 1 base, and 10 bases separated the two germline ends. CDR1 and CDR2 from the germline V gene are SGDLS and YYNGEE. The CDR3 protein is CASSVEAGSQETQYF. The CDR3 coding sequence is TGTGCCAGCAGCGTAGAGGCAGGGTCCCAAGAGACCCAGTACTTC.